These T cell receptor beta chains were read from a single sample in a study of T cell repertoires in cytomegalovirus infection. TCRdb reprocessed the reads via MiXCR and lists one record per CDR3 protein. This table has 300,000 to 400,000 distinct CDR3 sequences, over 15% appearing once. Sequenced: PBMCs. The origin of the receptors is a human donor in good health (CMV status not recorded). Some clones in this sample may be carry-over from other donors' samples. CDR3s include the opening cysteine and the closing phenylalanine or tryptophan. Each record gives: V gene, clone size, J gene, D gene, CDR3 DNA, CDR3 protein. The D gene is left open where the match is weak. A row's size may be missing; if present it is once, few, many or a size class.

TRBV7-8	few	TRBJ2-1	TRBD2	TGTGCCAGCAGCTTAGCAGCGGGAGGGCCCTGGAATGAGCAGTTCTTC	CASSLAAGGPWNEQFF
TRBV10-1	many	TRBJ2-7	TRBD1	TGCGCCAGCAGGACCGGGACAGGGTCCTCCTACGAGCAGTACTTC	CASRTGTGSSYEQYF
TRBV7-6	few	TRBJ2-7	.	TGTGCCAGCAGCTTAGCTCTCACCGCGGATAATCCCTACGAGCAGTACTTC	CASSLALTADNPYEQYF
TRBV12-5	.	TRBJ2-7	.	TGTGCTAGTGCCCTGTGGGGTTCCTACGAGCAGTACTTC	CASALWGSYEQYF
TRBV2	.	TRBJ2-1	TRBD2	TGTGCCAGCAACGGGCGGGGGGGTCGTGAGCAGTTCTTC	CASNGRGGREQFF
TRBV7-6	many	TRBJ1-6	.	TGTGCCAGCAGCTTAGCGCAGGGAGTGTATTCACCCCTCCACTTT	CASSLAQGVYSPLHF
TRBV12-3/TRBV12-4	many	TRBJ1-2	.	TGTGCCAGCACCATGAGTTATTATGGCTACACCTTC	CASTMSYYGYTF
TRBV5-4	many	TRBJ2-5	.	TGTGCCAGCAGCTTGGCACTAGAAGAGACCCAGTACTTC	CASSLALEETQYF
TRBV10-3	few	TRBJ2-5	.	TGTGCCATCAGTGACGATTACCAAGAGACCCAGTACTTC	CAISDDYQETQYF
TRBV12-3/TRBV12-4	many	TRBJ2-7	TRBD1	TGTGCCAGCGGGACAGTTGGGGTCTACGAGCAGTACTTC	CASGTVGVYEQYF
TRBV20-1	.	TRBJ2-5	.	TGCAGTGCCCCCCTGCGAGGGGCAGAGACCCAGTACTTC	CSAPLRGAETQYF
TRBV7-9	.	TRBJ1-1	.	TGTGCCAGCAGCTTAGGGGGGCCTGGAGCTTTCTTT	CASSLGGPGAFF
TRBV7-2	many	TRBJ2-5	.	TGTGCCAGCAGTCAGGGGTTGAAGACCCAGTACTTC	CASSQGLKTQYF